The next 16 T cell receptor beta chains were all read from a single sample in a study of shared clonotypes between healthy human individuals. Assay: immunoSEQ multiplex PCR; the TCRdb copy retains only in-frame clones and omits some. In the table there are over a million clones, approximately 80% of which are singletons. What was sequenced was memory CD4+ T cells from PBMCs. Indicated subset: CD45RA-negative fraction. These receptors were obtained from a man younger than 30 in good health. Some clones in this sample may be carry-over from other donors' samples.

This clone was picked up a small number of times. The J gene is TRBJ2-3, the V gene TRBV5-1; the D is unclear. V lost 0 bases and J lost 2, with 7 bases in between. Germline V lookup: CDR1 SGHRS, CDR2 YFSETQ. This CDR3 comprises 14 residues. CDR3 nucleotide sequence: TGCGCCAGCAGCTTGGCCGTAGCCACAGATACGCAGTATTTT. Translating gives CASSLAVATDTQYF.

The chain links TRBV5-1 to TRBJ2-2; D unclear. The CDR3 has 13 amino acids. Germline V CDR1 and CDR2: SGHRS, YFSETQ. V gave up 4 bases and J gave up 7 bases, with 11 bases separating them. CDR3 residues: CASSPNWDGELFF. The CDR3 DNA reads TGCGCCAGCAGCCCCAATTGGGACGGGGAGCTGTTTTTT.

The rearrangement uses TRBV4-2 and TRBJ1-2; D may be TRBD1 (5 bases). This CDR3 region has 15 residues. Germline CDR1 LGHNA, CDR2 YNFKEQ. V lost 1 base and J 1 base, leaving 10 bases between the germline ends. The DNA of the CDR3 is TGTGCCAGCAGCCAAGGGGAGGGGTATAACTATGGCTACACCTTC. Amino acids: CASSQGEGYNYGYTF.

The gene calls are TRBV28 and TRBJ2-7; D unclear. Trimming pared 6 bases from V and 1 base from J, leaving 16 bases between. The length of the CDR3 is 15 residues. Germline V CDR1 and CDR2: MDHEN, SYDVKM. The CDR3 sequence: CASSQQPTPSYEQYF. CDR3 nucleotide sequence: TGTGCCAGCAGCCAACAGCCTACGCCTTCCTACGAGCAGTACTTC.

About this clone itself: A far larger clone is off by one base, so a read error is likely. The same CDR3 can be traced to other DNA sequences in this sample. The chain links TRBV11-2 to TRBJ1-1; 7 positions match TRBD1. CDR1 is SGHAT and CDR2 is FQNNGV in the germline V gene. Unmatched junction bases numbered 9, after V lost 1 base and J lost 4 bases. The CDR3 extends over 16 amino acids. CDR3 region: CASSLVMGQPLTEAFF. In DNA form, the CDR3 reads TGTGCCAGCAGCTTAGTAATGGGACAGCCACTCACTGAAGCTTTCTTT. The full variable domain, in which reference TRBV11-2 and TRBJ1-1 provide the parts outside the CDR3, is EAGVAQSPRYKIIEKRQSVAFWCNPISGHATLYWYQQILGQGPKLLIQFQNNGVVDDSQLPKDRFSAERLKGVDSTLKIQPAKLEDSAVYLCASSLVMGQPLTEAFFGQGTRLTVV.

The genes are TRBV30 and TRBJ2-3, with 13 nucleotides matching TRBD2. The CDR3 runs to 14 residues. The germline V gene has CDR1 GTSNPN and CDR2 SVGIG (reference sequence). After removal of 8 bases from V and 6 bases from J, the junction contained 8 bases not matched to a gene. The CDR3 DNA reads as TGTGCCGCCCGACTAGCGGGAGGCGTGGATACGCAGTATTTT. It is translated as CAARLAGGVDTQYF.

V gene TRBV19 combines with J gene TRBJ2-7; 7 bases match TRBD2. Germline V gene data show CDR1 as LNHDA and CDR2 as SQIVND (reference sequence). The CDR3 extends over 12 amino acids. Trimming at V came to 11 bases and at J to 5 bases, leaving 9 bases not matched to a gene. The CDR3 loop is CASSRLADEQYF. Here the CDR3 DNA reads TGTGCCTCTTCTCGGCTAGCGGACGAGCAGTACTTC. The full variable domain, rest sourced from reference TRBV19 and TRBJ2-7, is DGGITQSPKYLFRKEGQNVTLSCEQNLNHDAMYWYRQDPGQGLRLIYYSQIVNDFQKGDIAEGYSVSREKKESFPLTVTSAQKNPTAFYLCASSRLADEQYFGPGTRLTVT.

This sequence joins TRBV6-6 and TRBJ1-5; D is unresolved. The V gene lost 5 bases and the J gene lost 2 bases, with 13 bases spanning the gap. This CDR3 is 15 amino acids long. CDR1 is MNHNY, CDR2 SVGAGI, per germline (reference sequence). CDR3 DNA sequence: TGTGCCAGCAGTGCAGGATACGGCGGCAATCAGCCCCAGCATTTT. The encoded protein is CASSAGYGGNQPQHF.

The chain carries TRBV5-6 and TRBJ2-3; weak D call: TRBD1 (5 bases). CDR1 and CDR2 (germline): SGHDT, YYEEEE. V was shortened by 2 bases and J by 2 bases, with 12 bases between the two germline ends. The CDR3 has 15 residues. This CDR3 is CASSLMGLYTDTQYF. The CDR3 bases are TGTGCCAGCAGCTTAATGGGGCTGTACACAGATACGCAGTATTTT.

The chain uses TRBV7-8 and TRBJ1-1; 7 bases match TRBD1. The CDR3 runs to 17 residues. Trimming at V came to 5 bases and at J to 0 bases, leaving 12 bases not matched to a gene. Germline V lookup: CDR1 SGHVS, CDR2 FQNEAQ. The DNA of the CDR3 is TGTGCCAGCAGCCCCGGCAGGGGGATGATGATGAACACTGAAGCTTTCTTT. It is translated as CASSPGRGMMMNTEAFF.

To note about this clone: Different DNA sequences within this sample yield the same CDR3. V gene TRBV18 combines with J gene TRBJ1-4; 7 positions agree with TRBD1. The V and J ends lost 0 bases and 5 bases, in that order; junction bases with no gene match: 0. Germline V gene data show CDR1 as KGHSH and CDR2 as LQKENI. This CDR3 contains 14 residues. Here the CDR3 reads CASSPPTGNEKLFF. The CDR3 coding sequence is TGTGCCAGCTCACCACCGACAGGGAATGAAAAACTGTTTTTT.

The chain uses TRBV5-6 and TRBJ1-3; a possible D gene is TRBD1 (5 bases). CDR1 is SGHDT and CDR2 is YYEEEE in the germline V gene. Between the trimmed V and J ends, which lost 4 bases and 6 bases, there was a span of 17 bases. This CDR3 spans 15 amino acids. CDR3 residues: CASSTLSGDVNTIYF. The CDR3, as DNA: TGTGCCAGCAGCACACTATCCGGGGACGTAAACACCATATATTTT. The full variable domain, with the rest looked up from reference TRBV5-6 and TRBJ1-3, is DAGVTQSPTHLIKTRGQQVTLRCSPKSGHDTVSWYQQALGQGPQFIFQYYEEEERQRGNFPDRFSGHQFPNYSSELNVNALLLGDSALYLCASSTLSGDVNTIYFGEGSWLTVV.

The chain recombines TRBV6-1 with TRBJ2-7, with 8 bases that match TRBD2. V lost 1 base, J lost 6 bases, and 14 bases stayed unmatched. Germline CDR1 MNHNS, CDR2 SASEGT. The CDR3 totals 17 residues. The CDR3 reads CASSEGGGTRRIGEQYF. The CDR3 nucleotides read TGTGCCAGCAGTGAAGGGGGGGGGACTAGGAGAATAGGCGAGCAGTACTTC.

This sequence joins TRBV7-2 and TRBJ2-5, with TRBD1 matching over 8 bases. The CDR3 sequence is 15 residues long. V shed 4 bases and J 5 bases; nucleotides not matched to a gene: 9. Germline V gene sequence: CDR1 SGHTA, CDR2 FQGNSA. CDR3 loop: CASSSRQGRVETQYF. CDR3 DNA sequence: TGTGCCAGCAGCTCCCGACAGGGGCGCGTGGAGACCCAGTACTTC.

This clone was counted many times. The chain joins TRBV9 to TRBJ2-2; D is tentatively TRBD1 or TRBD2 (5 bases each). Germline V gene lookup returns CDR1 SGDLS and CDR2 YYNGEE. The length of the CDR3 is 16 residues. The V gene lost 3 bases and the J gene lost 2 bases, with 14 bases spanning the gap. CDR3 sequence: CASSARGGLNTGELFF. CDR3 nucleotides: TGTGCCAGCAGCGCCCGGGGCGGGCTTAACACCGGGGAGCTGTTTTTT. Full variable domain (remainder filled in from reference TRBV9 and TRBJ2-2): DSGVTQTPKHLITATGQRVTLRCSPRSGDLSVYWYQQSLDQGLQFLIQYYNGEERAKGNILERFSAQQFPDLHSELNLSSLELGDSALYFCASSARGGLNTGELFFGEGSRLTVL.

The chain recombines TRBV27 with TRBJ1-2, with 7 nucleotides matching TRBD1. This CDR3 has 15 residues. The trim removed 5 bases at V and 4 bases at J, leaving 10 bases unmatched. CDR1 MNHEY and CDR2 SMNVEV come from the germline V gene (reference sequence). The DNA for the CDR3 is TGTGCCAGCAGTGCCCGGGACAGACCCGTCTATGGCTACACCTTC. This encodes CASSARDRPVYGYTF.